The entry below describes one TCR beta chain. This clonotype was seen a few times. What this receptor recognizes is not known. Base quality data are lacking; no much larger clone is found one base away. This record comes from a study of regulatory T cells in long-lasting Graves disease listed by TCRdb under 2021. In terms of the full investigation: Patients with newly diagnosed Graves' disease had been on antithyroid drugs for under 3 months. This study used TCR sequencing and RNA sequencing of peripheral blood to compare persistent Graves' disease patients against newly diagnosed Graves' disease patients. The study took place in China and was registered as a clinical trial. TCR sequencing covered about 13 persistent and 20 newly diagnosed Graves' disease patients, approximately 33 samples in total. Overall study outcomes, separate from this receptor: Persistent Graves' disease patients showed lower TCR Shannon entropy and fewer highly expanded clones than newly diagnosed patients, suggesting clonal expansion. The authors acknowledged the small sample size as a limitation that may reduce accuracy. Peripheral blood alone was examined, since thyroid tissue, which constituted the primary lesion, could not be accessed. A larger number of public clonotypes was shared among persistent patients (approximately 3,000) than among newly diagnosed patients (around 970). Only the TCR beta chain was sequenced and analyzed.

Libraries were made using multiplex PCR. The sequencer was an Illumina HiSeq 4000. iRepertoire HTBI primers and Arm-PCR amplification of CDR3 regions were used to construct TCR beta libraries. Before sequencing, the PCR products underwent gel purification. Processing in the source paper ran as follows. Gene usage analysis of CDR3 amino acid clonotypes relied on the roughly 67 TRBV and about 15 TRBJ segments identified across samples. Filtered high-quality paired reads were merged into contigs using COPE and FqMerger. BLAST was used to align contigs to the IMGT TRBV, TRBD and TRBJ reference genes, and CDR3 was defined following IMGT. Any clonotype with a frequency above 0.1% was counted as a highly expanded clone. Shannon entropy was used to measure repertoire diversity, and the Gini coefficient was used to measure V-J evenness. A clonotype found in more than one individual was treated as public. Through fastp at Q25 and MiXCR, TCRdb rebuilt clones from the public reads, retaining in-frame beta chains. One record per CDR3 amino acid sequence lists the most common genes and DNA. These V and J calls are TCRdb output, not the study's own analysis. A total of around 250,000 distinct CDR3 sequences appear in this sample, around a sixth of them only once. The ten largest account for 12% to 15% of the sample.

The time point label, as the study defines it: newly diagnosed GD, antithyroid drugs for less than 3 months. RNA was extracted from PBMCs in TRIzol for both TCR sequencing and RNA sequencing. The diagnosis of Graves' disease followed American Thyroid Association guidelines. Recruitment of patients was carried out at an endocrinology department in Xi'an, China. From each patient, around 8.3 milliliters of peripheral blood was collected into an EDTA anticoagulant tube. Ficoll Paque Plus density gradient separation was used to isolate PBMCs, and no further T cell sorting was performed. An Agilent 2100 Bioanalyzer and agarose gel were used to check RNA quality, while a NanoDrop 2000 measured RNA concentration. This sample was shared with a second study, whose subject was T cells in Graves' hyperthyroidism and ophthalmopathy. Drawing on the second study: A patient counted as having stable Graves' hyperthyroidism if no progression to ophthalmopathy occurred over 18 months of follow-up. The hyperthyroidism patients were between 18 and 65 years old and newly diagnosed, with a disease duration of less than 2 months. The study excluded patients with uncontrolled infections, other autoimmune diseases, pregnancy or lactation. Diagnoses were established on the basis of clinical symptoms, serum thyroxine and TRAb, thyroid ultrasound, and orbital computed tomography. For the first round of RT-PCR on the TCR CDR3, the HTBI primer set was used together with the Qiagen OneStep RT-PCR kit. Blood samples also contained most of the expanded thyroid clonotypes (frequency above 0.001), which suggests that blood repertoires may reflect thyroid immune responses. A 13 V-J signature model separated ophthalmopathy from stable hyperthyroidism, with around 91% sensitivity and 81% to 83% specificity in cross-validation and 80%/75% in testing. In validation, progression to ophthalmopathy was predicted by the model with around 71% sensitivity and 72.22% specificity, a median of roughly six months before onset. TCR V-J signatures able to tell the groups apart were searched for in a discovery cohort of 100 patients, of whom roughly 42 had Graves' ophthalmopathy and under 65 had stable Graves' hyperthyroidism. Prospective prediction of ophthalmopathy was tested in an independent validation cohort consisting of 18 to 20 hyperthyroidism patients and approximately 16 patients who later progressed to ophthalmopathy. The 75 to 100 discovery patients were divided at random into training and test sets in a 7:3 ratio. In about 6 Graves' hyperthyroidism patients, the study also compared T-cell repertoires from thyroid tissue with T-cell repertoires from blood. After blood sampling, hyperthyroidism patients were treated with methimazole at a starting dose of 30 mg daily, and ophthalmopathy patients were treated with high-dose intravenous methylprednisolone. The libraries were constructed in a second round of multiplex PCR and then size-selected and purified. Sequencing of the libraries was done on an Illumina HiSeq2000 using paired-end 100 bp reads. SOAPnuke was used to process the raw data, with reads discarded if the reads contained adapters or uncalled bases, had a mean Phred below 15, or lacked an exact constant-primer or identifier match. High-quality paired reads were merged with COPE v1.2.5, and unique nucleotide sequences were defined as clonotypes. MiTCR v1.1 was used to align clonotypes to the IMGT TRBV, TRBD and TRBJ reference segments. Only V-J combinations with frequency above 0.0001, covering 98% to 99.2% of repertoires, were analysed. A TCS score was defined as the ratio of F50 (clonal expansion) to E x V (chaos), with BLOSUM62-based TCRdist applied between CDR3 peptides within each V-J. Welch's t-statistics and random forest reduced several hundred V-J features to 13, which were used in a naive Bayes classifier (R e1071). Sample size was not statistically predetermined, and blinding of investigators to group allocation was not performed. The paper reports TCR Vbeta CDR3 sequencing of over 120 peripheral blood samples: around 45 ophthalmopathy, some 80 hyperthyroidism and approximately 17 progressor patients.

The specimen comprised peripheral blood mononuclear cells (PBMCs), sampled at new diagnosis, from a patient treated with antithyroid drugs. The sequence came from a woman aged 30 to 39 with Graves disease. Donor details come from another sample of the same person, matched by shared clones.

CDR3 region: CASSILAGVVSYNEQFF. The nucleotide sequence is TGTGCCAGTAGTATACTAGCGGGGGTCGTCTCCTACAATGAGCAGTTCTTC. The V and J segments used are TRBV19 and TRBJ2-1; 10 central nucleotides agree with TRBD2. In the germline V gene (reference sequence), CDR1 corresponds to LNHDA and CDR2 to SQIVND. The CDR3 measures 17 amino acids from cysteine to phenylalanine. The read is trimmed to its CDR3 DNA, 51 bases read in frame from base 1. The junction shows trimming of 2 bases on V and 0 bases on J, and the gene matches do not reach 4 bases of it.